What follows is one T cell receptor (beta chain) and its context. Its specificity is not known. Germline CDR1 and CDR2: KGHSH and LQKENI. This CDR3 region has 12 residues. The V gene end was trimmed by 6 bases and the J gene end by 6 bases; junction bases not matched to a gene: 3. Replicate PCRs for sorted subsets used approximately 190 ng DNA; this equaled 25,000 to 30,000 T cell genomes. The assay was immunoSEQ multiplex PCR, and TCRdb's table has in-frame clones only and misses some. Here the sample spans about 680,000 clones, about 91% being singletons. This specimen comes from a study of shared clonotypes between healthy human individuals. For the study at large: Donor ages ranged 18 to 49 years: two women, a few men. General study points: Shared across several donors were roughly 4.7% of the naive CD4 clonotypes. Naive subsets tended to show greater estimated richness than memory subsets.

Terminally differentiated effector memory CD45RA+ cells were excluded by CCR7 positive selection of CD45RO-negative cells. This TCR came from a man aged 30 to 39 in good health. The rearrangement uses TRBV18 and TRBJ1-2; TRBD1 matches at 8 bases. Sequencing input: naive CD8+ T cells sorted from blood. CDR3 region: CASSDRDDGYTF. The CDR3 DNA sequence: TGTGCCAGCTCGGACAGGGATGATGGCTACACCTTC.